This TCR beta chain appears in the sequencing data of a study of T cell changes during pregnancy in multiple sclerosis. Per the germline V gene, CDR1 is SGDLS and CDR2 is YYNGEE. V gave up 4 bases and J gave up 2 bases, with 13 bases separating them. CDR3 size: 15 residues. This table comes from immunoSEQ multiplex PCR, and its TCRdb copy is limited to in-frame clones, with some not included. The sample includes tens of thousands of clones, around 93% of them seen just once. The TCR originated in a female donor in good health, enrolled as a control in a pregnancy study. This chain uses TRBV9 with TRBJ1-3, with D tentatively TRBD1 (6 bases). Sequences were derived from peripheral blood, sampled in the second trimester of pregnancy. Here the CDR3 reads CASSPWTDAGNTIYF. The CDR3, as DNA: TGTGCCAGCAGCCCCTGGACAGACGCTGGAAACACCATATATTTT.